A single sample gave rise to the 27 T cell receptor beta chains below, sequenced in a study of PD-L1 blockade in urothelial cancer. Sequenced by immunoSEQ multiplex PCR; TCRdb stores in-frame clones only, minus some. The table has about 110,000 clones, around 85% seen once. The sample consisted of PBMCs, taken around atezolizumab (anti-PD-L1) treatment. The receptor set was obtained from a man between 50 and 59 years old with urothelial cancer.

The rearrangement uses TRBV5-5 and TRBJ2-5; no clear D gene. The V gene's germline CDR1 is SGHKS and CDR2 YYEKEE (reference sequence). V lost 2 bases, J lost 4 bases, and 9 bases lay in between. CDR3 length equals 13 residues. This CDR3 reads CASSFAPGETQYF. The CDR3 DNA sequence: TGTGCCAGCAGCTTCGCGCCGGGAGAGACCCAGTACTTC.

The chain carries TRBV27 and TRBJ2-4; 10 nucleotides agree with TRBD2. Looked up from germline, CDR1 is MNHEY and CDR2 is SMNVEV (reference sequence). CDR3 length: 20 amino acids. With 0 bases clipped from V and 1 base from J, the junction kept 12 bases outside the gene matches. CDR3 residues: CASSLSPPSGSLGAKNIQYF. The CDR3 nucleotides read TGTGCCAGCAGTTTATCCCCGCCTAGCGGGAGCCTCGGGGCCAAAAACATTCAGTACTTC.

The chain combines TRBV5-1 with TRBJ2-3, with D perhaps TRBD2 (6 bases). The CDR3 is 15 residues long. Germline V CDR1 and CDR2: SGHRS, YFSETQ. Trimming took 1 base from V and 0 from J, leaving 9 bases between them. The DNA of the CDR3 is TGCGCCAGCAGCTTGCGGGAGACTAGCACAGATACGCAGTATTTT. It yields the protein CASSLRETSTDTQYF. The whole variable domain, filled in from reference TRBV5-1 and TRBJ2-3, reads KAGVTQTPRYLIKTRGQQVTLSCSPISGHRSVSWYQQTPGQGLQFLFEYFSETQRNKGNFPGRFSGRQFSNSRSEMNVSTLELGDSALYLCASSLRETSTDTQYFGPGTRLTVL.

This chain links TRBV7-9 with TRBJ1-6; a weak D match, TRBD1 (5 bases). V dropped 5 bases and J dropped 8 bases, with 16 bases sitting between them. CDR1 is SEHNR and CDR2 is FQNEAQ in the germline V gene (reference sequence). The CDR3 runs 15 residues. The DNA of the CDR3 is TGTGCCAGCAGCCTAGATAGGACATTTGATTCACCCCTCCACTTT. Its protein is CASSLDRTFDSPLHF.

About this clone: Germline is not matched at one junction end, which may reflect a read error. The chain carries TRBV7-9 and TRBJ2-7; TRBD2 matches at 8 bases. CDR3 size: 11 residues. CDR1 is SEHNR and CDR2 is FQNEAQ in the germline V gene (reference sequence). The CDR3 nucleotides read TGTGCCAGCAGCCGTACGACTAGCGTGCACTTC. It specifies CASSRTTSVHF.

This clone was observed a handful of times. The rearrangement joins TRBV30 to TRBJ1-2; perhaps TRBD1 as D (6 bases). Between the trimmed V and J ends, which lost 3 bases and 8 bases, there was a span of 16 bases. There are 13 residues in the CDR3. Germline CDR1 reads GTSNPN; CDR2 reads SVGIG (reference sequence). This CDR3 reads CAWRPRGQIGYTF. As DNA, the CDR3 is TGTGCCTGGAGGCCGAGGGGACAAATCGGCTACACCTTC.

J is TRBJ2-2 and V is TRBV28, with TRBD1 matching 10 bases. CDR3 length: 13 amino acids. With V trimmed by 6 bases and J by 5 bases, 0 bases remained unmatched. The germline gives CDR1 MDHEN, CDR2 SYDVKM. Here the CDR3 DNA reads TGTGCCAGCAGGGGACAGGGGACCGGGGAGCTGTTTTTT. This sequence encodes CASRGQGTGELFF.

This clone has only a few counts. The CDR3 spells CASSPIAGGPGELFF. The CDR3 DNA reads as TGTGCCAGCAGTCCCATAGCGGGAGGGCCCGGGGAGCTGTTTTTT. V gene TRBV2 combines with J gene TRBJ2-2; 11 nucleotides match TRBD2. V trimming: 5 bases; J trimming: 6 bases; junction bases outside the gene matches: 5. Germline loops: CDR1 SNHLY, CDR2 FYNNEI. The CDR3 has 15 amino acids.

DNA of the CDR3: TGTGCCAGCAGCCCTGGAGAGGGGGCGGGATCCTATAATTCACCCCTCCACTTT. This translates into CASSPGEGAGSYNSPLHF. The chain employs TRBV7-9 and TRBJ1-6, with TRBD1 matching over 7 bases. Germline V lookup: CDR1 SEHNR, CDR2 FQNEAQ (reference sequence). The V and J ends lost 5 bases and 1 base, in that order; junction bases with no gene match: 11. The CDR3 covers 18 residues.

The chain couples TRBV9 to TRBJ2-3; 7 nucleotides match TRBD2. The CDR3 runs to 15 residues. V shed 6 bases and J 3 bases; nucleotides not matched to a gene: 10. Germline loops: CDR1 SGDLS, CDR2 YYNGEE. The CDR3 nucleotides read TGTGCCAGCACCAAAATGGGGAGGGAGACAGATACGCAGTATTTT. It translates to CASTKMGRETDTQYF.

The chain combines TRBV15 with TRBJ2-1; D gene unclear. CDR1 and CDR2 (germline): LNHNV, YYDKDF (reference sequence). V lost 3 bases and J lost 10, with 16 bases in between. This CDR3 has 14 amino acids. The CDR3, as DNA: TGTGCCACCAGCAGTGTGGTCGTGTTTCGGGAGCAGTTCTTC. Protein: CATSSVVVFREQFF.

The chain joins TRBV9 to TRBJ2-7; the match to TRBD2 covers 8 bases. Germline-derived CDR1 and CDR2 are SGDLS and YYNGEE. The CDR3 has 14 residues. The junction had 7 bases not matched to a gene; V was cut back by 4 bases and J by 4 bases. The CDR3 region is CASSPLSGSYEQYF. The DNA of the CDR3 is TGTGCCAGCAGCCCCCTCAGCGGGAGTTACGAGCAGTACTTC.

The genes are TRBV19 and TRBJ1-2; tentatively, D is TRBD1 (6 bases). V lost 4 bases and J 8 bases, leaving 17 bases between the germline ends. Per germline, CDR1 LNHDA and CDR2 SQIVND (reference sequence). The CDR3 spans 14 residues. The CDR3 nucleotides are TGTGCCAGTAGTACCTACGGGACATCGTGGGGCTACACCTTC. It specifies CASSTYGTSWGYTF.

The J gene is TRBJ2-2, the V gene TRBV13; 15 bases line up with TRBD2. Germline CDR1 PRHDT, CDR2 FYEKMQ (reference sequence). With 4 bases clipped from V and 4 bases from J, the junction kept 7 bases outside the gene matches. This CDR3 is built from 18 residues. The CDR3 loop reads CASSWTSGRESSTGELFF. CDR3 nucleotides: TGTGCCAGCAGCTGGACTAGCGGGAGGGAAAGTTCCACCGGGGAGCTGTTTTTT.

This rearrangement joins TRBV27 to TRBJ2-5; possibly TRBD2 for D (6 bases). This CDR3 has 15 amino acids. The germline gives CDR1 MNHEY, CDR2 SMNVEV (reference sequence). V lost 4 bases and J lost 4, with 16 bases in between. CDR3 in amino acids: CASSSIGGSGETQYF. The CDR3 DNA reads TGTGCCAGCAGTTCAATTGGGGGGTCCGGAGAGACCCAGTACTTC.

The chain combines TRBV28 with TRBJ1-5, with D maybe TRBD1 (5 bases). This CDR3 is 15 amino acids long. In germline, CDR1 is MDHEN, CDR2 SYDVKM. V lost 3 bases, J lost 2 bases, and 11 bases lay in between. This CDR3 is CASSFSGGGNQPQHF. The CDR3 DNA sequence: TGTGCCAGCAGTTTCTCCGGGGGAGGCAATCAGCCCCAGCATTTT.

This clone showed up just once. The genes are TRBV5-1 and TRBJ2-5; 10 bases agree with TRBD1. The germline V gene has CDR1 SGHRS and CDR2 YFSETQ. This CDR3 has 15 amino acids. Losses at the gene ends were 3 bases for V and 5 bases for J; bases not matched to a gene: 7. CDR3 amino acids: CASSSRDRGLETQYF. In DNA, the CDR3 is TGCGCCAGCAGCTCCCGGGACAGGGGTCTTGAGACCCAGTACTTC.

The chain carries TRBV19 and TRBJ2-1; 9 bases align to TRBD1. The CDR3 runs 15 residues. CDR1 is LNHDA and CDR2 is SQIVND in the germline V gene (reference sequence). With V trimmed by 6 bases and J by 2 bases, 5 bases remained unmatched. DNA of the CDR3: TGTGCCAGTAGCACGGACAGGGGACCCTACAATGAGCAGTTCTTC. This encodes CASSTDRGPYNEQFF. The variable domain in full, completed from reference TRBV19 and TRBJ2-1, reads DGGITQSPKYLFRKEGQNVTLSCEQNLNHDAMYWYRQDPGQGLRLIYYSQIVNDFQKGDIAEGYSVSREKKESFPLTVTSAQKNPTAFYLCASSTDRGPYNEQFFGPGTRLTVL.

CDR3 sequence reads: CASSFATGTEAFF. The CDR3 DNA is TGTGCCAGCAGCTTTGCCACCGGGACTGAAGCTTTCTTT. The chain couples TRBV7-9 to TRBJ1-1; no clear D. Per the germline V gene, CDR1 is SEHNR and CDR2 is FQNEAQ (reference sequence). The V end was cut by 3 bases, the J end by 5 bases, with 10 bases between. This CDR3 has 13 amino acids.

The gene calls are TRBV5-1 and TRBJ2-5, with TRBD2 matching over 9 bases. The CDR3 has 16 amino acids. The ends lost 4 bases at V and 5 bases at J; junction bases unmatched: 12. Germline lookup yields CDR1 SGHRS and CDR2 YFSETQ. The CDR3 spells CASSPWGPREGETQYF. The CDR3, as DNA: TGCGCCAGCAGCCCCTGGGGTCCGCGGGAGGGGGAGACCCAGTACTTC. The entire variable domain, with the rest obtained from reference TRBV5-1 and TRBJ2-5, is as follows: KAGVTQTPRYLIKTRGQQVTLSCSPISGHRSVSWYQQTPGQGLQFLFEYFSETQRNKGNFPGRFSGRQFSNSRSEMNVSTLELGDSALYLCASSPWGPREGETQYFGPGTRLLVL.

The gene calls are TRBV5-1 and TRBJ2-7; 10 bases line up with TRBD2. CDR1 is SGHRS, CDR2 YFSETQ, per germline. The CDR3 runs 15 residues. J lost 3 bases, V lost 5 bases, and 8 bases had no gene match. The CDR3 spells CASRVGLAAIYEQYF. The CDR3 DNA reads TGCGCCAGCAGAGTAGGACTAGCGGCGATCTACGAGCAGTACTTC.

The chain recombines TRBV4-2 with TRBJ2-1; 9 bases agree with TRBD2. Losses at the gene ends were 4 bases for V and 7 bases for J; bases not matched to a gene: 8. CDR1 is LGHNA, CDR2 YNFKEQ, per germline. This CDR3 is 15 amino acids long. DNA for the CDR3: TGTGCCAGCAGCCCTAGGACTAGCGCCAGGAATGAGCAGTTCTTC. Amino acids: CASSPRTSARNEQFF.

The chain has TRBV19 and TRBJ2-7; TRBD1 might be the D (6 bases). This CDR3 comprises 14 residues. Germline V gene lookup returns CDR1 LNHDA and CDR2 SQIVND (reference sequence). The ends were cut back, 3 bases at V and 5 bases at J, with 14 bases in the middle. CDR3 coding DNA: TGTGCCAGTAGTATCGTAGGGGGTGGCCACGAGCAGTACTTC. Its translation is CASSIVGGGHEQYF.

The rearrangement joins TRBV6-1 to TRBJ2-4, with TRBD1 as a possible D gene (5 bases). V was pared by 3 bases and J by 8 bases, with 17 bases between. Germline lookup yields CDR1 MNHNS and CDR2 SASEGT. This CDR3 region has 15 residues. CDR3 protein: CASSDRGLGNDIQYF. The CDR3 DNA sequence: TGTGCCAGCAGTGATAGGGGTCTGGGTAATGACATTCAGTACTTC.

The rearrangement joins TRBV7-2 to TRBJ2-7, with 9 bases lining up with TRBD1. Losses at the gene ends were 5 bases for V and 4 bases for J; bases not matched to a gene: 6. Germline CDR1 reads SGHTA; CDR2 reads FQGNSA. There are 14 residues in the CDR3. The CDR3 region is CASSTRQGGYEQYF. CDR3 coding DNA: TGTGCCAGCAGCACCCGACAGGGGGGGTACGAGCAGTACTTC.

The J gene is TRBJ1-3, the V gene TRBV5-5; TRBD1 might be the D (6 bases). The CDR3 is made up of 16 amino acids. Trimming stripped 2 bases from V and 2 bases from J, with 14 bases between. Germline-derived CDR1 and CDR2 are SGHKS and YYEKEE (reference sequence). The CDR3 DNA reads TGTGCCAGCAGCTTCTGGGGGCGCATCACTGGAAACACCATATATTTT. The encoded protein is CASSFWGRITGNTIYF.

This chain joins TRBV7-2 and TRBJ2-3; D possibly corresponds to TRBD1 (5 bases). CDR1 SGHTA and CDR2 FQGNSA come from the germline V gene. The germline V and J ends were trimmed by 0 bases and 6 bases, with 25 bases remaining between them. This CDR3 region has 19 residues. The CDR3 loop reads CASSLATSVGRGRSDTQYF. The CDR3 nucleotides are TGTGCCAGCAGCTTAGCCACCTCAGTGGGTAGGGGTCGGTCGGATACGCAGTATTTT.